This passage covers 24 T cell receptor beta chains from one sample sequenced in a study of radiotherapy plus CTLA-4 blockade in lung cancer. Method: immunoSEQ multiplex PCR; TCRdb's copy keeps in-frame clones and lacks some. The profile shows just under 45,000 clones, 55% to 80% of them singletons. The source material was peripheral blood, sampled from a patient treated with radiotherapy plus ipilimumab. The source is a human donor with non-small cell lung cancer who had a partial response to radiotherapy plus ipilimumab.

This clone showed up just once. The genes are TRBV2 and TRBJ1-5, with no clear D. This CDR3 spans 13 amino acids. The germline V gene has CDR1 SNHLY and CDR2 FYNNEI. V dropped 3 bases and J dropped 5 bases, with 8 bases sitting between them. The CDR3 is CASSDVGDQPQHF. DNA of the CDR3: TGTGCCAGCAGTGATGTGGGAGATCAGCCCCAGCATTTT.

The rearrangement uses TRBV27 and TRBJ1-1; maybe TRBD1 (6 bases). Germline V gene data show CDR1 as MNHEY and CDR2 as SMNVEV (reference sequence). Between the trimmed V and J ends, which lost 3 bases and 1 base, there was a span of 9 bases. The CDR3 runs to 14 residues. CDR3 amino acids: CASSFGQSNTEAFF. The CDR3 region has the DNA TGTGCCAGCAGTTTTGGACAGTCGAACACTGAAGCTTTCTTT.

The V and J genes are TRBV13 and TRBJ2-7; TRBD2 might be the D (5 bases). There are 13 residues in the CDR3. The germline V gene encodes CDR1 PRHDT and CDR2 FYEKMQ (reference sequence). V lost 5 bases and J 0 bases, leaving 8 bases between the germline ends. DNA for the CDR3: TGTGCCAGCAGCCCCGGACTCTCCTACGAGCAGTACTTC. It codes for CASSPGLSYEQYF.

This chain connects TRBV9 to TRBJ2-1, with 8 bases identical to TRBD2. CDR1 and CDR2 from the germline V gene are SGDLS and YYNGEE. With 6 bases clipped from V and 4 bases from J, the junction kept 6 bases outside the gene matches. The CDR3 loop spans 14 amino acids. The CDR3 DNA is TGTGCCAGCAACCCGGGACTAGTTTACAATGAGCAGTTCTTC. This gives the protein CASNPGLVYNEQFF.

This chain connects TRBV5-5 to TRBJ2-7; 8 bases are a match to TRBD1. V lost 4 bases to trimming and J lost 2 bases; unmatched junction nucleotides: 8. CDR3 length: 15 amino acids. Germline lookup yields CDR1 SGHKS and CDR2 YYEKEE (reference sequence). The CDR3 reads CASSPGDRITYEQYF. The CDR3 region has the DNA TGTGCCAGCAGCCCAGGGGACAGGATCACCTACGAGCAGTACTTC.

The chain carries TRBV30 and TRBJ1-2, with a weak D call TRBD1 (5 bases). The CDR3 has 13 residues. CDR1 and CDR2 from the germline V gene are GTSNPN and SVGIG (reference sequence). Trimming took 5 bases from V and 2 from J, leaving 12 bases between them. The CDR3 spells CAWDRNSNYGYTF. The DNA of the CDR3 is TGTGCCTGGGACAGAAACTCCAACTATGGCTACACCTTC.

In nucleotides, the CDR3 is TGTGCCTGGAGGCGCCAGGGGGCGGGGTACGAGCAGTACTTC. Its protein is CAWRRQGAGYEQYF. The genes are TRBV30 and TRBJ2-7, with TRBD1 matching over 8 bases. With 3 bases clipped from V and 4 bases from J, the junction kept 8 bases outside the gene matches. This CDR3 is built from 14 residues. Germline V CDR1 and CDR2: GTSNPN, SVGIG (reference sequence).

In DNA, the CDR3 is TGTGCCAGCAGTGAAGCCGCGATCACCTTC. Protein: CASSEAAITF. J is TRBJ1-2 and V is TRBV6-1; D is unresolved. The CDR3 is 10 residues long. The ends were cut back, 0 bases at V and 13 bases at J, with 6 bases in the middle. The V gene's germline CDR1 is MNHNS and CDR2 SASEGT.

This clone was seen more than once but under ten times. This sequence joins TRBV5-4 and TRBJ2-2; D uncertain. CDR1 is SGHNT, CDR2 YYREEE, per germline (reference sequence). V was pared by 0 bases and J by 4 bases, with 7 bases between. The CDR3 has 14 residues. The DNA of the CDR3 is TGTGCCAGCAGCTTGGAAACGGTCACCGGGGAGCTGTTTTTT. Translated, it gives CASSLETVTGELFF.

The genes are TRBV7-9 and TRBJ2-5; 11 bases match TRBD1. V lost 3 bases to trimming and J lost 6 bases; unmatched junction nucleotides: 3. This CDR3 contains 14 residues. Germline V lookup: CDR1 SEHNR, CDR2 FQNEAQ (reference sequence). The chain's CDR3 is CASSLGTGGKTQYF. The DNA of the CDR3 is TGTGCCAGCAGCTTGGGGACAGGGGGAAAGACCCAGTACTTC.

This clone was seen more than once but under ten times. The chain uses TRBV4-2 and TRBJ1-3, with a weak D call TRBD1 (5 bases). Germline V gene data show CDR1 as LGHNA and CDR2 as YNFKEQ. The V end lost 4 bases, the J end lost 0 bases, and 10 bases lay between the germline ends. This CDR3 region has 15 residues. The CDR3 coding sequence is TGTGCCAGCAGCCCCAGGGTGGTCTCTGGAAACACCATATATTTT. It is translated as CASSPRVVSGNTIYF.

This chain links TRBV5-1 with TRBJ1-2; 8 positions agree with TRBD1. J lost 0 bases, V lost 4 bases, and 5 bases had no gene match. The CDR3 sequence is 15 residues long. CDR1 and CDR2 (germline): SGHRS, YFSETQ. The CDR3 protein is CASSTGQATNYGYTF. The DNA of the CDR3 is TGCGCCAGCAGCACGGGACAGGCGACTAACTATGGCTACACCTTC.

In DNA, the CDR3 is TGTGCCAGCAGCTCCCGGGACAGCTACAATGAGCAGTTCTTC. Amino acid sequence: CASSSRDSYNEQFF. The V and J genes are TRBV5-8 and TRBJ2-1; 7 nucleotides match TRBD1. V dropped 3 bases and J dropped 3; count of bases not matched to a gene: 3. Per the germline V gene, CDR1 is SGHTS and CDR2 is YDEGEE. The CDR3 has 14 amino acids.

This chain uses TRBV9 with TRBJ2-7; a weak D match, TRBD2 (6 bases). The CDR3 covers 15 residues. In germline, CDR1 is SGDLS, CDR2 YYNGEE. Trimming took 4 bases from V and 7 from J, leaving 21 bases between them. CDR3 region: CASSPTDFRGREQYF. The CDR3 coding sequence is TGTGCCAGCAGCCCTACGGACTTTCGGGGGAGGGAGCAGTACTTC.

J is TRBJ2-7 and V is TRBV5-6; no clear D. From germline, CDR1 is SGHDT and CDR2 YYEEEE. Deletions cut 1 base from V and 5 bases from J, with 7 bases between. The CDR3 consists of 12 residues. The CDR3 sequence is CASSLSRNEQYF. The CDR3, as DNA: TGTGCCAGCAGCTTGTCCAGAAACGAGCAGTACTTC.

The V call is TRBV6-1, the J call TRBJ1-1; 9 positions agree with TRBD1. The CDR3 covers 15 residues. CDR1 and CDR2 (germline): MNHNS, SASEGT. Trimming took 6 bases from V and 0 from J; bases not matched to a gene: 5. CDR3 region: CASSVNRGLNTEAFF. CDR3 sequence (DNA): TGTGCCAGCAGCGTTAACAGGGGGCTGAACACTGAAGCTTTCTTT.

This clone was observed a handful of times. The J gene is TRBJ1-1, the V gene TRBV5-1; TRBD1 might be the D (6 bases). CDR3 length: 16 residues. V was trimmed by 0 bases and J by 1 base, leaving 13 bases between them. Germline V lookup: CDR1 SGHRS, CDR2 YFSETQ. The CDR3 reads CASSLVAGGPNTEAFF. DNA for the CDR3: TGCGCCAGCAGCTTGGTTGCGGGGGGCCCGAACACTGAAGCTTTCTTT.

This chain's CDR3 is CASSLRRGTEAFF. DNA for the CDR3: TGTGCCAGCAGCTTAAGAAGGGGCACTGAAGCTTTCTTT. The chain links TRBV7-3 to TRBJ1-1, with a tentative D call TRBD1 (5 bases). The germline V and J ends were trimmed by 1 base and 4 bases, with 7 bases remaining between them. This CDR3 has 13 amino acids. Germline loops: CDR1 SGHTA, CDR2 FQGTGA. Looking up the rest from reference TRBV7-3 and TRBJ1-1 gives the full variable domain: GAGVSQTPSNKVTEKGKYVELRCDPISGHTALYWYRQSLGQGPEFLIYFQGTGAADDSGLPNDRFFAVRPEGSVSTLKIQRTERGDSAVYLCASSLRRGTEAFFGQGTRLTVV.

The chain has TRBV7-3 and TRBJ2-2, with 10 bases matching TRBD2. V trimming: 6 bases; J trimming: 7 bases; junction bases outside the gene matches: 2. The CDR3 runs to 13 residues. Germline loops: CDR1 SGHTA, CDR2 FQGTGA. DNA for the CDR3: TGTGCCAGCAGTAGCGGGGGGTACGGGGAGCTGTTTTTT. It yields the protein CASSSGGYGELFF. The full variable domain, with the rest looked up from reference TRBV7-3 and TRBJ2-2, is GAGVSQTPSNKVTEKGKYVELRCDPISGHTALYWYRQSLGQGPEFLIYFQGTGAADDSGLPNDRFFAVRPEGSVSTLKIQRTERGDSAVYLCASSSGGYGELFFGEGSRLTVL.

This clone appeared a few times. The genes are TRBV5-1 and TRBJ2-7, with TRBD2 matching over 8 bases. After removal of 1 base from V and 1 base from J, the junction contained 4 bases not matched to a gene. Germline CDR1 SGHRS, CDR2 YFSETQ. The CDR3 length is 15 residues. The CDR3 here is CASSLSGGRSYEQYF. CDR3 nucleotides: TGCGCCAGCAGCTTGAGCGGGGGCAGGTCCTACGAGCAGTACTTC.

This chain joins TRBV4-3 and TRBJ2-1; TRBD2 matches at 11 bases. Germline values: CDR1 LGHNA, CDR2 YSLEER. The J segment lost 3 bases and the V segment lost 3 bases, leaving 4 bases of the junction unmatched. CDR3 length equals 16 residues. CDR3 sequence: CASSQNLAGGYNEQFF. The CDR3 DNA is TGCGCCAGCAGCCAGAACCTAGCGGGGGGCTACAATGAGCAGTTCTTC.

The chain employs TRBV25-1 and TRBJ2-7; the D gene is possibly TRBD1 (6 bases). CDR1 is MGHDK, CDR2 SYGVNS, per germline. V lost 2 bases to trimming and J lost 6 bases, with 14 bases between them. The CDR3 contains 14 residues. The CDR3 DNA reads TGTGCCAGCAGTGAACGTAACAGGGCATCCGAGCAGTACTTC. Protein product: CASSERNRASEQYF.

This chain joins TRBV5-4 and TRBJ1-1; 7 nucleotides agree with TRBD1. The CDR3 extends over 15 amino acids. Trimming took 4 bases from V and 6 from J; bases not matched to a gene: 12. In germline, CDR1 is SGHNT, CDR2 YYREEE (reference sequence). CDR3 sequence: CASSNDPGQYSEAFF. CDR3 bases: TGTGCCAGCAGCAATGACCCGGGACAGTATTCTGAAGCTTTCTTT.

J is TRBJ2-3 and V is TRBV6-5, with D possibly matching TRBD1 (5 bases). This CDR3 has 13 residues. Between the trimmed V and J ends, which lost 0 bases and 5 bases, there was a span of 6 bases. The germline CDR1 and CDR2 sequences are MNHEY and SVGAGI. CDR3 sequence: CASSYSDRDTQYF. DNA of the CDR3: TGTGCCAGCAGTTACTCTGACAGAGATACGCAGTATTTT.